This TCR beta chain is drawn from a study of identical twins. General study results and limits: For monozygotic twins, models underestimated out-of-frame TCR alpha sharing. Analyses of zero insertions could, in part, be confounded by invariant MAIT and iNKT cells. Excess sharing by twins proved weaker in beta out-of-frame sequences.

V lost 3 bases to trimming and J lost 7 bases; unmatched junction nucleotides: 7. The CDR3 contains 15 residues. Germline loops: CDR1 MDHEN, CDR2 SYDVKM. The cDNA had a unique molecular identifier and a template-switch universal primer site. TCRdb fed the 5' RACE reads into MiXCR, producing one record per CDR3 protein. Of 1.5 million or so distinct CDR3 sequences listed, more than 30% are singletons. A note on this clonotype: Its antigen is unknown.

Material: cord blood. This sequence was found in a newborn girl in good health. The chain carries TRBV28 and TRBJ1-2; 11 bases are shared with TRBD1. CDR3 bases: TGTGCCAGCAGTTTGGCGGACAGGGGGCTGAGTGGCTACACCTTC. Translation: CASSLADRGLSGYTF.